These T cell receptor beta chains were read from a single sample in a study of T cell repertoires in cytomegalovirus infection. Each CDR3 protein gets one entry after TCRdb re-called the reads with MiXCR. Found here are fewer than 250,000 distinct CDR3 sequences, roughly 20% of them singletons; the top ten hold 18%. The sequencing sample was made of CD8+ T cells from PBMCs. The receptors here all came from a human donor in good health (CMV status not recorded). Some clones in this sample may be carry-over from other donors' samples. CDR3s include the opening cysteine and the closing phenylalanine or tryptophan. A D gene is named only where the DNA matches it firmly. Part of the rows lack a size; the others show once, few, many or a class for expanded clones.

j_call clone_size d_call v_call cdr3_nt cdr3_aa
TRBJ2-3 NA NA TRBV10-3 TGTGCCATCAGTGTTACGTGGAGTTCTACTCATGACACAGATACGCAGTATTTT CAISVTWSSTHDTDTQYF
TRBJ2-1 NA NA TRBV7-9 TGTGCCAGCAGCGCATCCGGGGGTGAGCAGTTCTTC CASSASGGEQFF
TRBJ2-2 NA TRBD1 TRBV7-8 TGTGCCAGCAGCCCGACCGACAGGGGGTTATTGGCCGGGGAGCTGTTTTTT CASSPTDRGLLAGELFF
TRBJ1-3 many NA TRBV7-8 TGTGCCAGCAGCTTAGGGGATAATTGGGGCTCTACGGGAAACACCATATATTTT CASSLGDNWGSTGNTIYF
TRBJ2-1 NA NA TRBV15 TGTGCCACCAGCAGAGTTGGGAATGAGCAGTTCTTC CATSRVGNEQFF
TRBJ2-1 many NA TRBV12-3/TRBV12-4 TGTGCCAGCACCCTTAGTTTACCGATCCACAGACTTCTGTGGCGGGCTGAGCAGTTCTTC CASTLSLPIHRLLWRAEQFF
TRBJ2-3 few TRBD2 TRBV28 TGTGCCAGCAGTTTATGGCATAGCGGGGAAACCGGGGGATGGACAGATACGCAGTATTTT CASSLWHSGETGGWTDTQYF
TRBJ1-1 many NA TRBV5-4 TGTGCCAGCAGCTTGGTCGCATCTGTCGAAGCTTTCTTT CASSLVASVEAFF
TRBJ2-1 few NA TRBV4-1 TGCGCCAGCAGCCAAAGCCCTCGGGGGTACAATGAGCAGTTCTTC CASSQSPRGYNEQFF
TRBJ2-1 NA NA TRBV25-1 TGTGCCAGCAGAACGGAGACCTACAATGAGCAGTTCTTC CASRTETYNEQFF
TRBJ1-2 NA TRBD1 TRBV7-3 TGTGCCAGCAGCTTCGGGACAGATGGCTATGGCTACACCTTC CASSFGTDGYGYTF
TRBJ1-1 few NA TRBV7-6 TGTGCCAGCAGCCCCGCACCTGAAGCTTTCTTT CASSPAPEAFF
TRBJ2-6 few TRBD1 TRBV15 TGTGCCACCACACCGGTGGGGGACAGGGCCCAGTCCGGGGCCAACGTCCTGACTTTC CATTPVGDRAQSGANVLTF
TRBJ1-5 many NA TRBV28 TGTGCCAGCAGAAACATCAAACGACTGCCCCAGCATTTT CASRNIKRLPQHF
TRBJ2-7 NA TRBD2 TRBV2 TGTGCCAGCAGTGGCGGGGGGGCTTCCTACGAGCAGTACTTC CASSGGGASYEQYF
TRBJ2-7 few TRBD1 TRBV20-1 TGCAGTGCCGAAAACCGGGACAGGGTGTACGAGCAGTACTTC CSAENRDRVYEQYF
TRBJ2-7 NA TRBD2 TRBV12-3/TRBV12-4 TGTGCCAGCAGTTTATTTAGCGGGGGCCTCTACGAGCAGTACTTC CASSLFSGGLYEQYF
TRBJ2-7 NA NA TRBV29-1 TGCAGCGTTGAAGAGCGGACAGCACAGTCCTACGAGCAGTACTTC CSVEERTAQSYEQYF
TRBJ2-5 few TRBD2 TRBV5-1 TGCGCCAGCAGCGAAGGACTAGCGGGGGGAGAAGAGACCCAGTACTTC CASSEGLAGGEETQYF
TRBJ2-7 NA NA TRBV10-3 TGTGCCATCAGTTTCACGGGACAAACCTACGAGCAGTACTTC CAISFTGQTYEQYF
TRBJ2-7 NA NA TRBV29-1 TGCAGCGTTGAGACCCCTTCCTACGAGCAGTACTTC CSVETPSYEQYF
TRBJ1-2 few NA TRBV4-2 TGTGCCAGCAGCCCTCAGTCGACTAACTATGGCTACACCTTC CASSPQSTNYGYTF
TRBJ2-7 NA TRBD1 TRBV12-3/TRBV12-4 TGTGCCAGCAGCAACTTAGGGGACAGGGAATACTACGAGCAGTACTTC CASSNLGDREYYEQYF
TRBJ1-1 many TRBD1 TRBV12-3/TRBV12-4 TGTGCCAGCAGCTTGCAGGGGGACACTGAAGCTTTCTTT CASSLQGDTEAFF
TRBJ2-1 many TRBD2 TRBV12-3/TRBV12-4 TGTGCCAGCAGTCCCGGGGGGATAAATGAGCAGTTCTTC CASSPGGINEQFF
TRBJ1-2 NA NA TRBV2 TGTGCCAGCAGTGAAGCCGGGGCCAACTATGGCTACACCTTC CASSEAGANYGYTF
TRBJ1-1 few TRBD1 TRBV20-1 TGCAGTGCTAGGGCCCTACAGGGGGTTAGGCCCGAAGCTTTCTTT CSARALQGVRPEAFF
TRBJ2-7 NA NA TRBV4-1 TGCGCCAGCAGCCAAGATAGGGCACAATACTACGAGCAGTACTTC CASSQDRAQYYEQYF
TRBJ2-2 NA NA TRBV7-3 TGTGCCAGCAGCTTAACGCGTGAGGGGCTGGGGACCGGGGAGCTGTTTTTT CASSLTREGLGTGELFF